The rows below give T cell receptor beta chains drawn from one sample of a study of cytomegalovirus exposure and HLA in healthy donors. Repertoires were generated with immunoSEQ multiplex PCR, while TCRdb's copy carries only in-frame clones and drops some. The sample contains 150,000 to 200,000 clones, around 85% of which appear only once. The specimen was PBMCs. These receptors were taken from a man aged 30-40 years in good health and CMV-seropositive. Each CDR3 is given with its conserved first and last residue. The order of the fields is V gene, D gene, J gene, clone size, CDR3 DNA, CDR3 protein. A D gene is named only where the DNA matches it firmly. Rows may omit the clone size; those that give it use once, few, many or a size class.

TRBV4-3	TRBD1	TRBJ2-7	few	TGCGCCAGCAGCCCCGGGACAGGCAGCCCCTACGAGCAGTACTTC	CASSPGTGSPYEQYF
TRBV19	.	TRBJ1-5	.	TGTGCCAGTAGTTTATCAGGGTCTCAGCCCCAGCATTTT	CASSLSGSQPQHF
TRBV6-6	.	TRBJ1-1	.	TGTGCCAGCAGTTGGCGGGGGCGTCTCTTGGACACTGAAGCTTTCTTT	CASSWRGRLLDTEAFF
TRBV6-5	TRBD1	TRBJ1-1	.	TGTGCCAGCACCACGCTCATAAGACAGGGGGCCGGAGCTTTCTTT	CASTTLIRQGAGAFF
TRBV4-1	TRBD1	TRBJ1-1	.	TGCGCCAGCAGCCGCCGCCCTGGGACAGGGAGGAACACTGAAGCTTTCTTT	CASSRRPGTGRNTEAFF
TRBV6-6	TRBD1	TRBJ1-2	.	TGTGCCAGCAGCAGCGACAGGGGGCGGGACTATGGCTACACCTTC	CASSSDRGRDYGYTF
TRBV13	TRBD1	TRBJ1-2	.	TGTGCCAGCAGCGGACAGGGAGGGAGGTATGGCTACACCTTC	CASSGQGGRYGYTF
TRBV19	TRBD1	TRBJ1-1	once	TGTGCCAGTAGTATAGAGGGCAGGGGGACTGAAGCTTTCTTT	CASSIEGRGTEAFF
TRBV23-1	TRBD1	TRBJ1-2	few	TGCGCCAGCGACAGAAACGAGACAGGGGAATATGGCTACACCTTC	CASDRNETGEYGYTF
TRBV5-1	TRBD1	TRBJ2-1	.	TGCGCCAGCAGCTCGACAGGGAATGAGCAGTTCTTC	CASSSTGNEQFF
TRBV19	TRBD1	TRBJ1-2	.	TGTGCCAGTACCCCGAGGGACAGGGCGAATAATTACTATGGCTACACCTTC	CASTPRDRANNYYGYTF
TRBV19	.	TRBJ1-1	.	TGTGCCACAAGGGCGAGGGCGAGGGACACTGAAGCTTTCTTT	CATRARARDTEAFF
TRBV2	.	TRBJ2-3	.	TGTGCCAGCAGTGGCGTGGGGGCTGGGACAGATACGCAGTATTTT	CASSGVGAGTDTQYF
TRBV5-1	TRBD2	TRBJ2-5	.	TGCGCCAGCAGTTCAGCCGGGACTAGCAAGACCCAGTACTTC	CASSSAGTSKTQYF
TRBV27	.	TRBJ1-5	.	TGTGCCAGCAGTTTAGGGCAGGGGAGCAATCAGCCCCAGCATTTT	CASSLGQGSNQPQHF
TRBV7-9	TRBD2	TRBJ2-3	.	TGTGCCAGCAGCTTCAACACGGGGGGGGCAGATACGCAGTATTTT	CASSFNTGGADTQYF
TRBV9	.	TRBJ1-1	.	TGTGCCAGCAGCGTACAGGGGACGAACACTGAAGCTTTCTTT	CASSVQGTNTEAFF
TRBV11-2	.	TRBJ2-7	.	TGTGCCAGCAGCTTCTCTGGGCGCGGGTACTCCTACGAGCAGTACTTC	CASSFSGRGYSYEQYF
TRBV9	TRBD2	TRBJ2-3	once	TGTGCCAGCAGCTATGGACTAGCGGGGGGGACAGATACGCAGTATTTT	CASSYGLAGGTDTQYF
TRBV27	TRBD1	TRBJ1-4	.	TGTGCCAGCAGTTTATCCAGGACAGGGAGAGGTGTAAAACTGTTTTTT	CASSLSRTGRGVKLFF
TRBV6-6	TRBD1	TRBJ2-7	.	TGTGCCACCGGACAGGCCTACGAGCAGTACTTC	CATGQAYEQYF
TRBV27	.	TRBJ2-4	.	TGTGCCAGCAGTTTATCCGGGACATTGGACATTCAGTACTTC	CASSLSGTLDIQYF
TRBV5-1	TRBD1	TRBJ2-7	.	TGCGCCAGCAGCTTAATCTTAGGGACAGCCTACGAGCAGTACTTC	CASSLILGTAYEQYF
TRBV11-1	TRBD2	TRBJ2-7	.	TGTGCCAGCAGCTTAGGACTAGGGACTACACGTTACGAGCAGTACTTC	CASSLGLGTTRYEQYF
TRBV18	TRBD2	TRBJ2-5	.	TGTGCCAGCTCACCGCTAGCGGGGGCAGGCCAAGAGACCCAGTACTTC	CASSPLAGAGQETQYF
TRBV6-4	.	TRBJ1-2	.	TGTGCCAGCAGCCCCGGAGGACTTAACTATGGCTACACCTTC	CASSPGGLNYGYTF
TRBV19	TRBD1	TRBJ1-2	.	TGTGCCAGTAGTATAGCAGGACAGGGTGGCTACACCTTC	CASSIAGQGGYTF
TRBV20-1	TRBD1	TRBJ1-2	.	TGCAGTGCTGGGACAGACTATGGCTACACCTTC	CSAGTDYGYTF
TRBV27	TRBD1	TRBJ2-7	.	TGTGCCAGCAGTTTTTCGGGACAGTTCTCCTACGAGCAGTACTTC	CASSFSGQFSYEQYF
TRBV13	.	TRBJ1-3	.	TGTGCCAGCAGCTTCCCGGGGGCTGGAAACACCATATATTTT	CASSFPGAGNTIYF
TRBV4-1	.	TRBJ1-6	.	TGCGCCAGCAGCCAACTACAGGGAATCGCTAATTCACCCCTCCACTTT	CASSQLQGIANSPLHF
TRBV4-3	.	TRBJ2-2	.	TGCGCCAGCAGCCTTGGGGCGGTAAACACCGGGGAGCTGTTTTTT	CASSLGAVNTGELFF
TRBV5-1	.	TRBJ2-1	.	TGCGCCAGCAGCTTTATAGTTAGCAATGAGCAGTTCTTC	CASSFIVSNEQFF
TRBV9	TRBD1	TRBJ1-2	.	TGTGCCAGCAGCGTAGGAACAGGGGAGTCTAAAGGCTACACCTTC	CASSVGTGESKGYTF
TRBV4-1	.	TRBJ1-6	.	TGCGCCAGCAGCCAATTTTGGGGCGCAGAAAATAATTCACCCCTCCACTTT	CASSQFWGAENNSPLHF
TRBV9	TRBD2	TRBJ2-1	.	TGTGCCAGCAGGTCGGTCGGGGGGGACTACAATGAGCAGTTCTTC	CASRSVGGDYNEQFF
TRBV2	TRBD1	TRBJ2-7	once	TGTGCCAGCAGTGACACGGGACAGGGTCTAGTCGAGTACTTC	CASSDTGQGLVEYF
TRBV4-2	TRBD1	TRBJ1-5	.	TGTGCCAGCAGCCAAGAGGGGACAGGGTATCAGCCCCAGCATTTT	CASSQEGTGYQPQHF
TRBV7-9	TRBD2	TRBJ2-7	once	TGTGCCAGCAGCTTCGGACTAGCGGGGGCAAACTACGAGCAGTACTTC	CASSFGLAGANYEQYF
TRBV4-1	TRBD1	TRBJ2-7	.	TGCGCCAGCAGCCAAGTGACAGGGGGCTACTCCTACGAGCAGTACTTC	CASSQVTGGYSYEQYF
TRBV19	TRBD2	TRBJ2-7	.	TGTGCCAGTAGTCTTTCCCTAGCGGGTACGAGGGACGAGCAGTACTTC	CASSLSLAGTRDEQYF
TRBV6-6	TRBD1	TRBJ2-7	.	TGTGCCAGCAGACAGGGGTACGACGAGCAGTACTTC	CASRQGYDEQYF
TRBV5-4	.	TRBJ2-1	.	TGTGCCAGCAGCTTGCCGCGCACCTCCAATGAGCAGTTCTTC	CASSLPRTSNEQFF
TRBV19	TRBD1	TRBJ1-1	.	TGTGCCAGTAGTTCGCCCCCGGGACAGAGCCCGTCTAGCTCTGAAGCTTTCTTT	CASSSPPGQSPSSSEAFF
TRBV9	TRBD1	TRBJ1-2	.	TGTGCCAGCAGCGACGCAGGGGGCGAAAGCTATGGCTACACCTTC	CASSDAGGESYGYTF
TRBV12-5	TRBD2	TRBJ2-3	.	TGTGCTAGTGGTTTGGATAGCGGGGGGGTGGATACGCAGTATTTT	CASGLDSGGVDTQYF
TRBV30	TRBD1	TRBJ1-1	.	TGTGCCTGGAGTTCCCGGACAGGCACTGAAGCTTTCTTT	CAWSSRTGTEAFF
TRBV27	TRBD1	TRBJ2-1	.	TGTGCCAGCAGTTTATCAGGGGGCTGGAATGAGCAGTTCTTC	CASSLSGGWNEQFF
TRBV7-9	TRBD1	TRBJ1-4	.	TGTGCCAGCAGACCTGGACAGGGCCGGGAAAAACTGTTTTTT	CASRPGQGREKLFF
TRBV10-3	.	TRBJ2-6	.	TGTGCCATCAGTGTCACAGGGGGGGCTGGGGCCAACGTCCTGACTTTC	CAISVTGGAGANVLTF
TRBV6-6	.	TRBJ1-1	.	TGTGCCAGCAGTCCGGGTTTGAACACTGAAGCTTTCTTT	CASSPGLNTEAFF
TRBV29-1	.	TRBJ2-1	.	TGCAGCGTTGTGCGGGGTAACGCGGGGACCTACAATGAGCAGTTCTTC	CSVVRGNAGTYNEQFF
TRBV25-1	.	TRBJ2-7	.	TGTGCCAGCAGTCAGGGTGGGTACGAGCAGTACTTC	CASSQGGYEQYF
TRBV19	TRBD2	TRBJ2-1	.	TGTGCCAGTAGTATAGTCGCTAGCGGGGTAAAGGAGCAGTTCTTC	CASSIVASGVKEQFF
TRBV27	.	TRBJ2-7	.	TGTGCCAGCAGTTTGAGACAGGACCACTACGAGCAGTACTTC	CASSLRQDHYEQYF
TRBV5-1	.	TRBJ1-6	once	TGCGCCAGCAAATTCGACAGAAATAATTCACCCCTCCACTTT	CASKFDRNNSPLHF
TRBV7-9	TRBD1	TRBJ1-4	.	TGTGCCAGCAGCCCAGGGGGACAGTTTAATGAAAAACTGTTTTTT	CASSPGGQFNEKLFF
TRBV18	.	TRBJ1-1	.	TGTGCCAACGCGGCACAGGCGAACACTGAAGCTTTCTTT	CANAAQANTEAFF
TRBV10-3	TRBD2	TRBJ2-1	.	TGTGCCATCAGTGGCCCCGGGGGGATGCAATTATATGAGCAGTTCTTC	CAISGPGGMQLYEQFF
TRBV4-3	.	TRBJ2-3	.	TGCGCCAGCAGCCAAGATCGATCCAGCGGGTCCTCGAGGGATACGCAGTATTTT	CASSQDRSSGSSRDTQYF